This T cell receptor (beta chain) was captured by sequencing in a study of T-cell reconstitution after alpha-beta-depleted transplantation in children (TCRdb year 2016). Some background on the complete study: The study quantitatively tracked T-cell immune reconstitution after TCRalphabeta/CD19-depleted allogeneic hematopoietic cell transplantation in children using TCR repertoire profiling.

This clonotype has only a few counts. Its antigen has not been determined. No base-level quality is on record; no much larger clone is a single base apart. The library relied on PCR. The instrument was an Illumina HiSeq 2500. TCR library preparation used molecular barcoding, with unique molecular identifiers applied to normalize quantification of the TCRbeta repertoire. Starting from the raw public reads, TCRdb applied fastp trimming at Q25, assembled clones with MiXCR and retained in-frame beta chains. Rows are combined by CDR3 protein, so each entry shows the most common genes and DNA. This sample has 490,000 or so distinct CDR3 sequences in its table, and roughly an eighth of those were observed once. About 5% of the sample is in the top ten clones. The CDR3 starts with the cysteine, ends with the phenylalanine, and has 13 residues. The retained sequence is limited to the CDR3, 39 bases, with the frame set at the first base. Sequences DFQATT (CDR1) and SNEGSKA (CDR2) are obtained from the germline V gene (reference sequence). The germline V end is reduced by 6 bases and the J end by 4 bases; junction bases left unmatched: 9.

Material: PBMCs from the stem cell graft donor, obtained from the stem cell graft. The sequence is built from TRBV20-1 and TRBJ2-7, with TRBD2 identical over 7 junction bases. This TCR was sampled from a human donor who donated a stem cell graft to a child with combined immunodeficiency. The nucleotide sequence is given as TGCAGTGCACTCCGGAGCGGGACTTACGAGCAGTACTTC. Translated, it gives CSALRSGTYEQYF.